The 8 T cell receptor beta chains presented below share a single source sample, sequenced in a study of HIV-infected patients and healthy controls. Approximately 510 ng RNA was reverse transcribed with alpha and beta constant-region primers. Alpha and beta chain libraries were made separately by chain-specific third strand synthesis with multiplexing indices. TCRdb reanalysed the 5' RACE reads using MiXCR and keeps one entry per CDR3 protein. This table has roughly 13,000 distinct CDR3 sequences, 12% appearing once. Follow-up blood was drawn about 14 weeks, roughly three months, after antiretroviral therapy began. No cell fractionation was done, so the repertoire covers all unsorted peripheral blood T cells. Here the sequenced sample was blood, taken during antiretroviral therapy. These receptors originate from an adult with HIV infection. The donor label of this sample is uncertain.

This clonotype was seen a handful of times. This rearrangement joins TRBV7-9 to TRBJ2-7; 10 bases line up with TRBD2. Germline V lookup: CDR1 SEHNR, CDR2 FQNEAQ (reference sequence). This CDR3 spans 14 amino acids. V gave up 5 bases and J gave up 2 bases; unmatched junction bases: 3. CDR3 protein: CASSLSGRAYEQYF. The CDR3 DNA is TGTGCCAGCAGCCTGAGCGGGAGGGCCTACGAGCAGTACTTC.

There are many counts of this clonotype. The J gene is TRBJ2-3, the V gene TRBV5-1, with 8 nucleotides matching TRBD1. The V gene end was trimmed by 2 bases and the J gene end by 3 bases; junction bases not matched to a gene: 2. The CDR3 sequence is 14 residues long. CDR1 is SGHRS, CDR2 YFSETQ, per germline. The CDR3 sequence: CASSFRDRTDTQYF. CDR3 nucleotides: TGCGCCAGCAGCTTCCGGGACAGGACAGATACGCAGTATTTT.

The V call is TRBV5-5, the J call TRBJ2-2; TRBD2 might be the D (6 bases). V was shortened by 3 bases and J by 4 bases, with 10 bases between the two germline ends. Germline lookup yields CDR1 SGHKS and CDR2 YYEKEE (reference sequence). This CDR3 has 14 amino acids. The CDR3, as DNA: TGTGCCAGCAGCTGGGGACTGATCACCGGGGAGCTGTTTTTT. It is translated as CASSWGLITGELFF.

This clonotype was observed at least ten times. This chain connects TRBV6-5 to TRBJ1-1; weak D call: TRBD1 (5 bases). The CDR3 runs 13 residues. Germline assignment: CDR1 MNHEY and CDR2 SVGAGI. V shed 6 bases and J shed 8 bases, with 16 bases lying between them. CDR3 nucleotides: TGTGCCAGCAGCCGCGGGGGAGACAGCGAAGCTTTCTTT. Protein sequence: CASSRGGDSEAFF.

This clonotype was seen many times. The chain combines TRBV3-1 with TRBJ2-3, with D unclear. Germline V gene data show CDR1 as LGHDT and CDR2 as YNNKEL (reference sequence). V was pared by 6 bases and J by 2 bases, with 6 bases between. The CDR3 sequence is 12 residues long. CDR3 sequence (DNA): TGTGCCAGCAGTCGCGACACAGATACGCAGTATTTT. Translation: CASSRDTDTQYF.

This CDR3 reads CATSRSGQGVLNEQFF. CDR3 in DNA: TGTGCCACCAGCAGATCCGGACAGGGGGTTCTCAATGAGCAGTTCTTC. This chain joins TRBV15 and TRBJ2-1; TRBD1 matches at 10 bases. There are 16 residues in the CDR3. J lost 6 bases, V lost 2 bases, and 7 bases had no gene match. Germline CDR1 is LNHNV and CDR2 is YYDKDF (reference sequence).

This clonotype showed up many times. The chain uses TRBV4-2 and TRBJ2-5; D gene ambiguous. Germline loops: CDR1 LGHNA, CDR2 YNFKEQ. This CDR3 is built from 14 residues. With 1 base removed from V and 0 bases from J, the gap between germline ends came to 6 bases. This CDR3 is CASSQVGYQETQYF. CDR3 coding DNA: TGTGCCAGCAGCCAAGTAGGGTACCAAGAGACCCAGTACTTC.

This clonotype was found a few times. The chain combines TRBV7-2 with TRBJ2-7; 8 bases match TRBD2. The CDR3 is 14 amino acids. V dropped 8 bases and J dropped 2; count of bases not matched to a gene: 8. Germline CDR1 is SGHTA and CDR2 is FQGNSA. The CDR3 nucleotides are TGTGCCAGCCTCTGGACGGGAGGGGCCTACGAGCAGTACTTC. This translates into CASLWTGGAYEQYF.